This T cell receptor beta chain came from a study of T cells in Graves' hyperthyroidism and ophthalmopathy. Study-wide results and limits: A model built on 13 V-J features separated ophthalmopathy from stable hyperthyroidism.

Germline trimming cut 6 bases from V and 3 bases from J; bases unmatched to any gene: 4. Germline V gene lookup returns CDR1 LNHDA and CDR2 SQIVND (reference sequence). This CDR3 has 13 amino acids. It was RNA transcripts that yielded the amplified TCR beta CDR3 regions. The study used the HTBI primer set for a first-round RT-PCR of the TCR CDR3. TCRdb analysed the multiplex PCR reads with MiXCR anew, one entry per CDR3 protein. The sample contains about 520,000 distinct CDR3 sequences, approximately 25% of which appear only once. In this sample, this clonotype turned up many times. The antigen is not known.

This clonotype was obtained from a woman under 40 with Graves' ophthalmopathy. Sequenced input: blood. The rearrangement joins TRBV19 to TRBJ1-2; 7 bases fit TRBD1. The CDR3 DNA reads TGTGCCAGTAGACTAGGGGGCTACTATGGCTACACCTTC. Translating it yields CASRLGGYYGYTF.